This T cell receptor beta chain was identified during a study of early T cells in non-severe SARS-CoV-2 infection. Overall study context: The authors sequenced bulk RNA from unsorted whole blood, leaving chains unpaired. Study results and caveats: A preference for anti-spike CD8 responses marked VDJdb matching, which missed private and CD4 specificities.

This clonotype appeared many times. As yet, its antigen is unknown. Germline loops: CDR1 SEHNR, CDR2 FQNEAQ (reference sequence). The ends were cut back, 5 bases at V and 1 base at J, with 13 bases in the middle. The CDR3 loop spans 15 amino acids. TCRdb recomputed calls from the 5' RACE reads with MiXCR, one row per CDR3 protein. The repertoire holds some 60,000 distinct CDR3 sequences, roughly 12% seen once, with about 3.1% in the top ten. The sequence came from an adult who was a healthcare worker with PCR-confirmed SARS-CoV-2 infection or an uninfected control (not recorded which). Sequenced input: whole blood. The chain uses TRBV7-9 and TRBJ2-3; a possible D gene is TRBD2 (6 bases). CDR3 DNA sequence: TGTGCCAGCAGCGGCGGGGCTAGCGGCACAGATACGCAGTATTTT. It codes for CASSGGASGTDTQYF.